The source of this T cell receptor (beta chain) is a study of blood T cells in healthy people across ages. A sample-barcoded 5' primer and a J-beta primer mix were used in a second PCR of roughly 7 to 11 cycles. Every individual sample yielded 3 million or more paired-end reads (each containing CDR3). TCRdb reanalysed the 5' RACE reads using MiXCR and keeps one entry per CDR3 protein. The sample contains about 780,000 distinct CDR3 sequences, around half of which appear only once. This clonotype has a handful of counts. Germline V lookup: CDR1 SQVTM, CDR2 ANQGSEA. Losses at the gene ends were 7 bases for V and 2 bases for J; bases not matched to a gene: 18. This CDR3 has 19 amino acids.

The sequencing sample was made of blood. The receptor was derived from an elderly man in good health. V gene TRBV29-1 combines with J gene TRBJ2-3; TRBD2 aligns across 13 bases. CDR3 in DNA: TGCAGCGCCAATGGCGCGGGACTAGCGGGGAGCCAGCCCACAGATACGCAGTATTTT. Residues: CSANGAGLAGSQPTDTQYF.